The 3 T cell receptor beta chains given below trace back to one sample, sequenced in a study of shared clonotypes between healthy human individuals. The assay was immunoSEQ multiplex PCR, and TCRdb's table has in-frame clones only and misses some. Among around 2,000,000 clones, roughly 91% were seen once, and the ten largest hold 1.5% to 2%. It was CD45RO-negative cells, positively selected for CCR7, that made up naive CD8 cells, with terminally differentiated effector memory CD45RA+ cells excluded. The sequenced sample was naive CD8+ T cells from PBMCs. The origin of the receptors is a man aged 18 to 30 in good health. Some clones in this sample may be carry-over from other donors' samples.

The chain joins TRBV2 to TRBJ1-5; 7 bases line up with TRBD1. Germline CDR1 is SNHLY and CDR2 is FYNNEI. This CDR3 comprises 17 residues. V lost 5 bases and J lost 4; bases outside the gene matches: 14. This CDR3 is CASSSYYSGTENQPQHF. The CDR3 DNA reads as TGTGCCAGCAGTTCCTATTATTCCGGGACAGAGAATCAGCCCCAGCATTTT.

As concerns this clone: The sample has other DNA sequences that encode this CDR3 too. This chain joins TRBV5-1 and TRBJ1-1; D ambiguous. The CDR3 has 12 residues. V shed 0 bases and J shed 3 bases, with 3 bases lying between them. Per the germline V gene, CDR1 is SGHRS and CDR2 is YFSETQ. The CDR3 sequence is CASSLGDTEAFF. DNA for the CDR3: TGCGCCAGCAGCTTGGGGGACACTGAAGCTTTCTTT.

The chain uses TRBV5-1 and TRBJ2-7; the D is unclear. Germline CDR1 reads SGHRS; CDR2 reads YFSETQ. The CDR3 runs 15 residues. Trimming removed 0 bases at V and 3 bases at J, with 13 bases between. In DNA form, the CDR3 reads TGCGCCAGCAGCTTGGAATCCGGCGCCTACTACGAGCAGTACTTC. It is translated as CASSLESGAYYEQYF.